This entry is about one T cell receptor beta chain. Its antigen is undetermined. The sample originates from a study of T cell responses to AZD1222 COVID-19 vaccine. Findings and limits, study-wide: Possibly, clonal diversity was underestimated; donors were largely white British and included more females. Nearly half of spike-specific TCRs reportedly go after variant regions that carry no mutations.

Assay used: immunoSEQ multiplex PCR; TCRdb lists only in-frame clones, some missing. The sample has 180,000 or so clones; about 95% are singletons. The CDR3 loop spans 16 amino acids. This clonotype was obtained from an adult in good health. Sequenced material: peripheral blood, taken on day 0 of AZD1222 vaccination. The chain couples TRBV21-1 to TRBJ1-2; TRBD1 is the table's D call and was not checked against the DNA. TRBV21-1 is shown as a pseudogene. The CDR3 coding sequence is TGTGCCAGCAGCAAGGCGCCCCCCAGGGTGAACTATGGCTACACCTTC. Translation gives CASSKAPPRVNYGYTF.